This entry concerns a single T cell receptor (beta chain). What it recognizes is unknown. Germline V gene data show CDR1 as SNHLY and CDR2 as FYNNEI. The CDR3 consists of 15 residues. The V end was cut by 3 bases, the J end by 2 bases, with 12 bases between. This record comes from a study of shared clonotypes between healthy human individuals. All of the donors resided in Nashville, Tennessee, and each was a Caucasian adult. Here immunoSEQ multiplex PCR was the method, and the copy in TCRdb shows in-frame clones only, minus some. Among 2 million to 2.5 million clones listed, about 95% were seen once. Points from the study as a whole: Naive CD4 clonotypes were shared across several donors at 4.5% to 6.5%. Naive subsets typically showed greater estimated richness than memory subsets.

The sequenced material came from naive CD4+ T cells sorted from blood. Stated subset: CD45RA+ positively selected. The V and J genes are TRBV2 and TRBJ2-3; D gene uncertain. The TCR comes from a man between 18 and 35 years old in good health. The CDR3 is CASSDRARVTDTQYF. The CDR3 bases are TGTGCCAGCAGTGATCGGGCTAGGGTCACAGATACGCAGTATTTT.